Listed here are 17 T cell receptor beta chains from one sample, sequenced in a study of T cell responses to AZD1222 COVID-19 vaccine. The assay was immunoSEQ multiplex PCR, and TCRdb's table has in-frame clones only and misses some. This table holds fewer than 150,000 clones, roughly nine tenths found once. The sequenced sample was peripheral blood, obtained on day 0 of AZD1222 vaccination. The receptors were gathered from an adult in good health.

This chain uses TRBV5-4 with TRBJ1-1, with unresolved D. V lost 0 bases and J lost 7, with 10 bases in between. Germline V gene data show CDR1 as SGHNT and CDR2 as YYREEE (reference sequence). This CDR3 has 13 residues. The CDR3 sequence is CASSLALEVEAFF. The CDR3, as DNA: TGTGCCAGCAGCTTGGCCCTGGAAGTTGAAGCTTTCTTT.

This clone was recorded only once. CDR3 coding DNA: TGTGCCAGCACCCAGGGGGAGGATGAAAAACTGTTTTTT. It codes for CASTQGEDEKLFF. J is TRBJ1-4 and V is TRBV2; 7 bases line up with TRBD1. Germline V lookup: CDR1 SNHLY, CDR2 FYNNEI. The CDR3 covers 13 residues. Trimming at V came to 7 bases and at J to 6 bases, leaving 5 bases not matched to a gene.

V and J are TRBV3-1 (or the pseudogene TRBV3-2) and TRBJ2-1, with D unresolved. This CDR3 is built from 15 residues. The V gene's germline CDR1 is LGHDT and CDR2 YNNKEL (reference sequence). Deletions cut 0 bases from V and 8 bases from J, with 14 bases between. The CDR3 DNA is TGTGCCAGCAGCCAAGATCTGCACCACACGGATGAGCAGTTCTTC. Protein sequence: CASSQDLHHTDEQFF.

The chain recombines TRBV28 with TRBJ2-5; D may match TRBD1 or TRBD2 (6 bases each). CDR1 and CDR2 from the germline V gene are MDHEN and SYDVKM. The CDR3 is 14 residues long. Trimming cost V 3 bases and J 5 bases, with 13 bases left between them. The CDR3 DNA is TGTGCCAGCAGTTTTTCGGGGGCCCAGGAGACCCAGTACTTC. It encodes CASSFSGAQETQYF.

The genes are TRBV18 and TRBJ2-7; TRBD2 agrees at 14 bases. The CDR3 totals 16 residues. J was trimmed by 5 bases and V by 3 bases; bases with no gene match: 6. Per the germline V gene, CDR1 is KGHSH and CDR2 is LQKENI. The CDR3 region has the DNA TGTGCCAGCTCACCGCGACTAGCGGGGGGGATCAACGAGCAGTACTTC. This codes for CASSPRLAGGINEQYF.

The genes are TRBV9 and TRBJ2-5; 9 bases match TRBD2. Germline CDR1 reads SGDLS; CDR2 reads YYNGEE. V lost 0 bases to trimming and J lost 5 bases; unmatched junction nucleotides: 5. This CDR3 is built from 15 residues. The CDR3 nucleotides are TGTGCCAGCAGCGTAGATGTAGCGGGGGTGGAGACCCAGTACTTC. Residues: CASSVDVAGVETQYF.

This chain joins TRBV5-1 and TRBJ2-3; TRBD2 aligns across 9 bases. V shed 1 base and J 4 bases; nucleotides not matched to a gene: 10. Germline loops: CDR1 SGHRS, CDR2 YFSETQ. CDR3 length equals 17 residues. CDR3 nucleotides: TGCGCCAGCAGCTTGCGGCCTCCCGCGGGGGGGCCAGATACGCAGTATTTT. Translation: CASSLRPPAGGPDTQYF.

J is TRBJ1-1 and V is TRBV7-3; 7 bases align to TRBD1. Germline assignment: CDR1 SGHTA and CDR2 FQGTGA. V shed 5 bases and J 11 bases; nucleotides not matched to a gene: 8. This CDR3 has 12 amino acids. The CDR3 DNA reads as TGTGCCAGCAGCCTTCCAGGGGGATCCGCTTTCTTT. Amino acids: CASSLPGGSAFF.

The chain carries TRBV30 and TRBJ2-7; 7 bases line up with TRBD2. Germline V gene data show CDR1 as GTSNPN and CDR2 as SVGIG (reference sequence). V trimming: 0 bases; J trimming: 6 bases; junction bases outside the gene matches: 8. The CDR3 length is 14 residues. Here the CDR3 DNA reads TGTGCCTGGAGTGTGCCCCCGGGGGGTAGCGAGCAGTACTTC. Amino acids: CAWSVPPGGSEQYF.

J is TRBJ1-2 and V is TRBV4-1; 7 bases agree with TRBD1. The CDR3 extends over 14 amino acids. Germline CDR1 is MGHRA and CDR2 is YSYEKL. V trimming: 1 base; J trimming: 4 bases; junction bases outside the gene matches: 3. The CDR3 spells CASSQGEGAYGYTF. The CDR3 bases are TGCGCCAGCAGCCAAGGAGAGGGGGCCTATGGCTACACCTTC.

The chain is built from TRBV11-1 and TRBJ2-7; D gene uncertain. The CDR3 sequence is 15 residues long. Trimming took off 1 base at V and 3 bases at J, with 13 bases between the two ends. CDR1 is SGHAT, CDR2 FQDESV, per germline (reference sequence). This chain's CDR3 is CASSLGAGPYYEQYF. Here the CDR3 DNA reads TGTGCCAGCAGCTTAGGTGCAGGCCCCTACTACGAGCAGTACTTC.

The CDR3 is CASSIAFGAQTDTQYF. The CDR3 DNA reads as TGTGCCAGTAGTATAGCTTTCGGGGCCCAGACAGATACGCAGTATTTT. The chain has TRBV19 and TRBJ2-3; perhaps D is TRBD1 or TRBD2 (5 bases each). The CDR3 sequence is 16 residues long. V dropped 1 base and J dropped 3 bases, with 14 bases sitting between them. From germline, CDR1 is LNHDA and CDR2 SQIVND (reference sequence).

A few counts support this clone. This chain uses TRBV4-2 with TRBJ1-1; no clear D gene. Germline V gene data show CDR1 as LGHNA and CDR2 as YNFKEQ. The germline V and J ends were trimmed by 0 bases and 1 base, with 6 bases remaining between them. There are 14 residues in the CDR3. This CDR3 reads CASSQDVRNTEAFF. The CDR3 nucleotides are TGTGCCAGCAGCCAAGACGTAAGGAACACTGAAGCTTTCTTT.

The rearrangement uses TRBV20-1 and TRBJ1-1; a weak D match, TRBD1 (5 bases). The CDR3 covers 10 residues. V was pared by 5 bases and J by 6 bases, with 7 bases between. Germline lookup yields CDR1 DFQATT and CDR2 SNEGSKA (reference sequence). The CDR3 sequence is CSAGASEAFF. In DNA form, the CDR3 reads TGCAGTGCTGGGGCGTCTGAAGCTTTCTTT.

The V call is TRBV19, the J call TRBJ1-2; maybe TRBD1 (5 bases). The V end lost 5 bases, the J end lost 3 bases, and 16 bases lay between the germline ends. CDR3 length: 15 residues. Germline values: CDR1 LNHDA, CDR2 SQIVND (reference sequence). As DNA, the CDR3 is TGTGCCAGTAGTCCGCAGGGTAGGTGGGACTATGGCTACACCTTC. It translates to CASSPQGRWDYGYTF.

The J gene is TRBJ2-5, the V gene TRBV11-1; D is undetermined. V was pared by 2 bases and J by 5 bases, with 3 bases between. CDR1 is SGHAT and CDR2 is FQDESV in the germline V gene (reference sequence). CDR3 size: 11 residues. CDR3 coding DNA: TGTGCCAGCAGCTTACGGGAGACCCAGTACTTC. This gives the protein CASSLRETQYF.

The rearrangement uses TRBV18 and TRBJ2-7; tentative D call: TRBD1 (6 bases). The CDR3 is 17 residues long. Germline CDR1 and CDR2: KGHSH and LQKENI. V was trimmed by 3 bases and J by 0 bases, leaving 18 bases between them. The chain's CDR3 is CASSPGGQSFLSYEQYF. DNA for the CDR3: TGTGCCAGCTCACCCGGAGGACAGAGTTTTCTCTCCTACGAGCAGTACTTC.